This T cell receptor (beta chain) was recovered during a study of vaccination and CD4 T cells after COVID-19. Overall study: Convalescents were six males and four females, two of them Hispanic.

The study's findings and limits: Median SARS-CoV-2-reactive clonotype numbers rose nonsignificantly, roughly 21 to 38.

Once obtained from cultured CD4+ T cells, the DNA was sequenced using the Oncomine TCR Beta short-read assay. TCRdb recomputed calls from the PCR reads with MiXCR, one row per CDR3 protein. The sample consists of 15,000 to 20,000 distinct CDR3 sequences, about 56% of them appearing once. Regarding treatment: 10-day PBMC culture with coronavirus spike peptide pools or control peptides (ViraFEST assay). V trimming: 2 bases; J trimming: 6 bases; junction bases outside the gene matches: 6. The CDR3 runs 15 residues. Germline CDR1 MGHDK, CDR2 SYGVNS. About this clonotype: The antigen is unknown.

The sequence was obtained from a human donor who had recovered from COVID-19. V gene TRBV25-1 combines with J gene TRBJ2-1, with TRBD2 matching over 8 bases. The source material was CD4+ T cells from blood, cultured in vitro, sampled before SARS-CoV-2 vaccination. CDR3 DNA: TGTGCCAGCAGTGAAGGGGGACTAGGGGGCAATGAGCAGTTCTTC. The encoded protein is CASSEGGLGGNEQFF.